These 8 T cell receptor beta chains came from one sample sequenced in a study of radiation and T cells in renal cell carcinoma. Sequencing used immunoSEQ multiplex PCR; TCRdb keeps in-frame clones, though not all of them. This table holds about 90,000 clones, about 79% found once. Time point: blood 4 weeks post-SBRT, at nephrectomy. Treatment defined: 15 Gy SBRT to primary tumor, nephrectomy 4 weeks later. The sequences come from blood, collected from a patient whose treatment included radiotherapy and nephrectomy. The receptor source for this set is a man between 60 and 75 years old with renal cell carcinoma.

In this sample, this clone turned up a few times. The CDR3 DNA reads as TGTGCCAGCAGTTTGACAGGACAGGACGAGGGACTTTACTCTGGGGCCAACGTCCTGACTTTC. Its translation: CASSLTGQDEGLYSGANVLTF. The rearrangement joins TRBV27 to TRBJ2-6; a weak D match, TRBD1 (7 bases). Trimming took 3 bases from V and 0 from J, leaving 24 bases between them. This CDR3 has 21 residues. Germline lookup yields CDR1 MNHEY and CDR2 SMNVEV (reference sequence). The whole variable domain, remainder taken from reference TRBV27 and TRBJ2-6, is EAQVTQNPRYLITVTGKKLTVTCSQNMNHEYMSWYRQDPGLGLRQIYYSMNVEVTDKGDVPEGYKVSRKEKRNFPLILESPSPNQTSLYFCASSLTGQDEGLYSGANVLTFGAGSRLTVL.

The count of this clone is one. The genes are TRBV4-2 and TRBJ1-5; 7 nucleotides agree with TRBD1. The CDR3 is made up of 15 amino acids. CDR1 LGHNA and CDR2 YNFKEQ come from the germline V gene. The junction had 10 bases not matched to a gene; V was cut back by 4 bases and J by 7 bases. The CDR3 reads CASSRGHRGEQPQHF. For the CDR3, the DNA is TGTGCCAGCAGCCGGGGGCACAGGGGTGAGCAGCCCCAGCATTTT.

The J gene is TRBJ1-1, the V gene TRBV6-5; no reliable D call. CDR3 length equals 11 residues. Germline loops: CDR1 MNHEY, CDR2 SVGAGI. Deletions cut 5 bases from V and 2 bases from J, with 3 bases between. The CDR3 coding sequence is TGTGCCAGCAGTAATAACACTGAAGCTTTCTTT. It codes for CASSNNTEAFF.

This clone was seen more than once but under ten times. The chain links TRBV9 to TRBJ2-5; D is ambiguous. The CDR3 covers 13 residues. Between the trimmed V and J ends, which lost 4 bases and 4 bases, there was a span of 11 bases. Germline CDR1 SGDLS, CDR2 YYNGEE. This CDR3 reads CASSPTPIETQYF. As DNA, the CDR3 is TGTGCCAGCAGCCCCACCCCTATAGAGACCCAGTACTTC.

V is TRBV5-1 and J is TRBJ1-2, with D tentatively TRBD1 (5 bases). The CDR3 runs 14 residues. Trimming removed 0 bases at V and 8 bases at J, with 14 bases between. The germline V gene encodes CDR1 SGHRS and CDR2 YFSETQ. As DNA, the CDR3 is TGCGCCAGCAGCTTGGACACCGGGGGGTACGGCTACACCTTC. This encodes CASSLDTGGYGYTF. Drawing the rest from reference TRBV5-1 and TRBJ1-2, the complete variable domain is KAGVTQTPRYLIKTRGQQVTLSCSPISGHRSVSWYQQTPGQGLQFLFEYFSETQRNKGNFPGRFSGRQFSNSRSEMNVSTLELGDSALYLCASSLDTGGYGYTFGSGTRLTVV.

This clone was recorded a few times. This chain connects TRBV29-1 to TRBJ2-3; 7 nucleotides align to TRBD2. Per germline, CDR1 SQVTM and CDR2 ANQGSEA. J lost 6 bases, V lost 6 bases, and 6 bases had no gene match. The CDR3 sequence is 12 residues long. The CDR3 loop is CSVRGMGDTQYF. The CDR3 bases are TGCAGCGTGCGGGGGATGGGGGATACGCAGTATTTT.

The chain employs TRBV5-6 and TRBJ2-1; no reliable D call. V was pared by 0 bases and J by 10 bases, with 5 bases between. Germline V gives CDR1 SGHDT, CDR2 YYEEEE. The CDR3 extends over 11 amino acids. CDR3 region: CASSLVTEQFF. Written as DNA, the CDR3 is TGTGCCAGCAGCTTGGTTACCGAGCAGTTCTTC.

This chain links TRBV12-5 with TRBJ2-6; possible D gene TRBD1, 5 bases. Per germline, CDR1 LGHNT and CDR2 FRNRAP. The V end was cut by 5 bases, the J end by 5 bases, with 22 bases between. This CDR3 is 18 amino acids long. Here the CDR3 reads CASGKLTAGQSRANVLTF. As DNA, the CDR3 is TGTGCTAGTGGTAAACTAACTGCAGGACAAAGTCGGGCCAACGTCCTGACTTTC.